What follows describes a single TCR beta chain. This table comes from immunoSEQ multiplex PCR, and its TCRdb copy is limited to in-frame clones, with some not included. The sample consists of around 90,000 clones, roughly 86% of them appearing once. The data originate from a study of control samples from healthy donors and cancer patients. The CDR3 has 15 residues. Germline V gene sequence: CDR1 LGHDT, CDR2 YNNKEL (reference sequence). Trimming removed 1 base from V and 5 bases from J, with 11 bases in between. The V and J genes are TRBV3-1 (or the pseudogene TRBV3-2) and TRBJ1-4, with D tentatively TRBD1 (5 bases). Material for sequencing was blood. This sequence was found in a man aged 25-40 years in good health. The CDR3 spells CASSQVGRGNEKLFF. In DNA form, the CDR3 reads TGTGCCAGCAGCCAAGTAGGACGGGGGAATGAAAAACTGTTTTTT.